This T cell receptor beta chain came from a study of early T cells in non-severe SARS-CoV-2 infection. About the study: RNA in bulk from unsorted whole blood was sequenced, and chains were unpaired. Study findings and constraints: Matches to VDJdb favored anti-spike CD8 responses and missed private and CD4 specificities.

V lost 0 bases to trimming and J lost 5 bases, with 14 bases between them. CDR3 length equals 15 residues. Germline CDR1 and CDR2: LGHNA and YSLEER. This clonotype was observed at least ten times. The antigen remains undetermined. Individual cDNA molecules received unique molecular identifiers during library preparation. One entry per CDR3 protein, called by TCRdb with MiXCR from the 5' RACE reads. The sample lists tens of thousands of distinct CDR3 sequences, around an eighth occurring once. The receptor was derived from an adult who was a healthcare worker with PCR-confirmed SARS-CoV-2 infection or an uninfected control (not recorded which). This rearrangement joins TRBV4-3 to TRBJ2-7, with a possible D match to TRBD2 (6 bases). Material for sequencing was whole blood. The CDR3 DNA follows: TGCGCCAGCAGCCAAGACCATACGGGAGAGGACGAGCAGTACTTC. Its translation: CASSQDHTGEDEQYF.